Below, 32 T cell receptor beta chains from the same sample are listed, as sequenced in a study of cytomegalovirus exposure and HLA in healthy donors. The PCR used 60 Vbeta and 13 Jbeta primers. Produced via immunoSEQ multiplex PCR; TCRdb's table is partial and in-frame only. Of a few hundred thousand clones in the sample, 60% to 85% were seen once. The specimen was PBMCs. These receptors were taken from a middle-aged man in good health and CMV-seronegative.

In its sample, this clone was seen a few times. The chain combines TRBV27 with TRBJ1-5; 10 nucleotides align to TRBD1. The CDR3 is 16 residues long. The V and J ends lost 4 bases and 1 base, in that order; junction bases with no gene match: 4. CDR1 and CDR2 from the germline V gene are MNHEY and SMNVEV (reference sequence). The CDR3 loop reads CASSWVGQGSNQPQHF. CDR3 bases: TGTGCCAGCAGTTGGGTGGGACAGGGGAGCAATCAGCCCCAGCATTTT.

The chain has TRBV6-5 and TRBJ1-4; D gene ambiguous. The germline gives CDR1 MNHEY, CDR2 SVGAGI. V lost 2 bases to trimming and J lost 8 bases, with 15 bases between them. The CDR3 contains 15 residues. In DNA, the CDR3 is TGTGCCAGCAGTTACGGAGAGGGAGGAAGAGAAAAACTGTTTTTT. Translating it yields CASSYGEGGREKLFF.

V is TRBV11-2 and J is TRBJ1-1; D uncertain. Trimming stripped 5 bases from V and 1 base from J, with 17 bases between. In germline, CDR1 is SGHAT, CDR2 FQNNGV. This CDR3 is 16 amino acids long. This chain's CDR3 is CASSLGWNYPNTEAFF. CDR3 nucleotides: TGTGCCAGCAGCCTAGGGTGGAACTATCCGAACACTGAAGCTTTCTTT. The whole variable domain, filled in from reference TRBV11-2 and TRBJ1-1, reads EAGVAQSPRYKIIEKRQSVAFWCNPISGHATLYWYQQILGQGPKLLIQFQNNGVVDDSQLPKDRFSAERLKGVDSTLKIQPAKLEDSAVYLCASSLGWNYPNTEAFFGQGTRLTVV.

In DNA, the CDR3 is TGTGCCAGCAGTTTGACGGGGTTCACAGATACGCAGTATTTT. It encodes CASSLTGFTDTQYF. The chain uses TRBV28 and TRBJ2-3; perhaps TRBD2 as D (5 bases). The length of the CDR3 is 14 residues. Trimming removed 3 bases at V and 2 bases at J, with 9 bases between. CDR1 and CDR2 from the germline V gene are MDHEN and SYDVKM.

The chain is built from TRBV5-1 and TRBJ1-1; 8 bases line up with TRBD1. V shed 4 bases and J 1 base; nucleotides not matched to a gene: 6. The CDR3 totals 15 residues. Germline lookup yields CDR1 SGHRS and CDR2 YFSETQ. The CDR3 here is CASSLFGQGNTEAFF. The CDR3 nucleotides read TGCGCCAGCAGCCTCTTCGGACAGGGGAACACTGAAGCTTTCTTT. Supplemented by reference TRBV5-1 and TRBJ1-1, the full variable domain reads KAGVTQTPRYLIKTRGQQVTLSCSPISGHRSVSWYQQTPGQGLQFLFEYFSETQRNKGNFPGRFSGRQFSNSRSEMNVSTLELGDSALYLCASSLFGQGNTEAFFGQGTRLTVV.

This chain uses TRBV7-9 with TRBJ2-1, with 8 bases identical to TRBD2. The germline V gene encodes CDR1 SEHNR and CDR2 FQNEAQ (reference sequence). Trimming at V came to 5 bases and at J to 1 base, leaving 4 bases not matched to a gene. The CDR3 length is 15 residues. CDR3 protein: CASSPQRESYNEQFF. DNA of the CDR3: TGTGCCAGCAGCCCCCAGCGGGAGTCCTACAATGAGCAGTTCTTC.

This rearrangement joins TRBV5-4 to TRBJ2-2, with D maybe TRBD1 (5 bases). V lost 6 bases to trimming and J lost 6 bases, with 9 bases between them. The CDR3 covers 12 residues. Germline V gene sequence: CDR1 SGHNT, CDR2 YYREEE (reference sequence). The CDR3 sequence is CASTGAAGELFF. CDR3 in DNA: TGTGCCAGCACTGGGGCCGCCGGGGAGCTGTTTTTT.

V usage is TRBV19 and J usage is TRBJ2-2, with TRBD1 identical over 10 bases. From germline, CDR1 is LNHDA and CDR2 SQIVND (reference sequence). V shed 3 bases, J shed 4 bases, and the junction held 2 bases outside the gene matches. The CDR3 is 15 residues long. CDR3 bases: TGTGCCAGTAGTATCGACAGGGGGCTCACCGGGGAGCTGTTTTTT. This sequence encodes CASSIDRGLTGELFF.

This clone was detected a few times. J is TRBJ1-3 and V is TRBV15; D might be TRBD1 (5 bases). The ends were cut back, 3 bases at V and 2 bases at J, with 11 bases in the middle. The CDR3 is 15 amino acids. The germline V gene encodes CDR1 LNHNV and CDR2 YYDKDF (reference sequence). CDR3 nucleotides: TGTGCCACCAGCAGGGGCGGGACGGCTGGAAACACCATATATTTT. It specifies CATSRGGTAGNTIYF.

The rearrangement joins TRBV5-1 to TRBJ2-2; 13 bases align to TRBD2. Germline V gene lookup returns CDR1 SGHRS and CDR2 YFSETQ. V trimming: 3 bases; J trimming: 4 bases; junction bases outside the gene matches: 9. This CDR3 has 18 amino acids. The CDR3 DNA is TGCGCCAGCAGCTATTATACTAGCGGGAGGGTGAGCACCGGGGAGCTGTTTTTT. Protein: CASSYYTSGRVSTGELFF.

This clone occurred a few times. The chain employs TRBV7-2 and TRBJ1-6, with TRBD1 as a possible D gene (6 bases). The CDR3 is made up of 13 amino acids. Germline CDR1 is SGHTA and CDR2 is FQGNSA. V was pared by 3 bases and J by 8 bases, with 8 bases between. The CDR3 spells CASSLQGYSPLHF. DNA for the CDR3: TGTGCCAGCAGCTTGCAGGGGTATTCACCCCTCCACTTT.

The chain links TRBV28 to TRBJ1-1; 9 nucleotides agree with TRBD1. The trim removed 11 bases at V and 4 bases at J, leaving 17 bases unmatched. The germline V gene has CDR1 MDHEN and CDR2 SYDVKM. The CDR3 runs to 16 residues. CDR3 sequence: CAPWGHRGRAGTEAFF. CDR3 DNA sequence: TGTGCCCCATGGGGCCACAGGGGGCGAGCGGGCACTGAAGCTTTCTTT.

This clone was counted a single time. J is TRBJ2-7 and V is TRBV5-4; D call uncertain. V lost 0 bases and J 2 bases, leaving 12 bases between the germline ends. This CDR3 spans 15 amino acids. CDR1 is SGHNT and CDR2 is YYREEE in the germline V gene (reference sequence). CDR3 sequence (DNA): TGTGCCAGCAGCTTGGCCGGCGGCCGAGCCTACGAGCAGTACTTC. Translation: CASSLAGGRAYEQYF.

The rearrangement joins TRBV21-1 to TRBJ2-4; TRBD2, as called in the table, went unchecked against the DNA. TRBV21-1 counts as a pseudogene. The CDR3 sequence is 16 residues long. CDR3 in amino acids: CASRNTGWRAKNIQYF. For the CDR3, the DNA is TGTGCCAGCAGAAACACGGGGTGGAGGGCCAAAAACATTCAGTACTTC.

The rearrangement links TRBV5-6 to TRBJ1-1; 8 bases agree with TRBD1. The CDR3 sequence is 14 residues long. V dropped 0 bases and J dropped 7; count of bases not matched to a gene: 5. Germline V lookup: CDR1 SGHDT, CDR2 YYEEEE. Here the CDR3 DNA reads TGTGCCAGCAGCTTGGGGACAGGGACCTATGAAGCTTTCTTT. It yields the protein CASSLGTGTYEAFF.

This chain uses TRBV14 with TRBJ1-5; no definite D call. V was cut by 6 bases and J by 4 bases, with 7 bases left in between. Germline CDR1 SGHDN, CDR2 FVKESK. The CDR3 consists of 12 residues. This chain's CDR3 is CASSPTNQPQHF. The CDR3 nucleotides are TGTGCCAGCAGTCCCACAAATCAGCCCCAGCATTTT.

The chain has TRBV27 and TRBJ2-1, with 7 bases identical to TRBD1. The CDR3 extends over 16 amino acids. Looked up from germline, CDR1 is MNHEY and CDR2 is SMNVEV (reference sequence). Unmatched junction bases numbered 9, after V lost 3 bases and J lost 4 bases. The CDR3 reads CASSFRPSGQYNEQFF. CDR3 DNA sequence: TGTGCCAGCAGTTTCCGACCATCGGGACAGTACAATGAGCAGTTCTTC.

The chain carries TRBV28 and TRBJ1-3; 9 bases are a match to TRBD1. V dropped 6 bases and J dropped 0; count of bases not matched to a gene: 3. Germline loops: CDR1 MDHEN, CDR2 SYDVKM. The CDR3 covers 15 residues. As DNA, the CDR3 is TGTGCCAGCAGGACGACAGGGGGCTCTGGAAACACCATATATTTT. This sequence encodes CASRTTGGSGNTIYF.

The genes are TRBV9 and TRBJ2-1, with 14 bases matching TRBD2. Looked up from germline, CDR1 is SGDLS and CDR2 is YYNGEE. V dropped 3 bases and J dropped 7; count of bases not matched to a gene: 3. This CDR3 region has 15 residues. DNA for the CDR3: TGTGCCAGCAGCGGTGGGACTAGCGGGGGTAATGAGCAGTTCTTC. Protein: CASSGGTSGGNEQFF.

This clone was seen many times. The V and J genes are TRBV6-1 and TRBJ1-5; D uncertain. The CDR3 contains 15 residues. V was trimmed by 6 bases and J by 0 bases, leaving 12 bases between them. Germline V gives CDR1 MNHNS, CDR2 SASEGT. The CDR3 sequence is CASSVVVFSNQPQHF. For the CDR3, the DNA is TGTGCCAGCAGCGTAGTAGTGTTTAGCAATCAGCCCCAGCATTTT.

This rearrangement joins TRBV27 to TRBJ2-3; 7 nucleotides match TRBD2. The CDR3 loop spans 12 amino acids. CDR1 and CDR2 from the germline V gene are MNHEY and SMNVEV (reference sequence). After removal of 6 bases from V and 6 bases from J, the junction contained 3 bases not matched to a gene. CDR3: CASRKAGDTQYF. The CDR3 bases are TGTGCCAGCAGAAAAGCGGGGGATACGCAGTATTTT.

V and J are TRBV4-1 and TRBJ2-7; weak D call: TRBD2 (6 bases). Trimming stripped 5 bases from V and 2 bases from J, with 22 bases between. The CDR3 spans 17 residues. Per germline, CDR1 MGHRA and CDR2 YSYEKL. The CDR3: CASSYSYPDSGAYEQYF. CDR3 in DNA: TGCGCCAGCAGCTATAGTTATCCGGACTCGGGGGCCTACGAGCAGTACTTC.

The V and J genes are TRBV15 and TRBJ2-5, with 7 bases that match TRBD2. Germline V gene data show CDR1 as LNHNV and CDR2 as YYDKDF (reference sequence). V lost 1 base to trimming and J lost 7 bases; unmatched junction nucleotides: 6. The CDR3 is 14 residues long. CDR3 sequence reads: CATSRGGERGTQYF. CDR3 coding DNA: TGTGCCACCAGCAGAGGGGGGGAGCGGGGGACCCAGTACTTC.

The CDR3: CASSDASGGHGDTQYF. The CDR3 bases are TGTGCCAGCAGTGACGCGAGCGGGGGGCATGGAGATACGCAGTATTTT. The genes are TRBV6-4 and TRBJ2-3; 9 positions match TRBD2. The CDR3 contains 16 residues. Germline loops: CDR1 MRHNA, CDR2 SNTAGT. The junction had 8 bases not matched to a gene; V was cut back by 2 bases and J by 5 bases.

This clone was picked up one time. The J gene is TRBJ2-5, the V gene TRBV9; perhaps TRBD2 as D (6 bases). Trimming pared 1 base from V and 5 bases from J, leaving 12 bases between. This CDR3 has 14 residues. CDR1 SGDLS and CDR2 YYNGEE come from the germline V gene. CDR3 loop: CASSVPGTRETQYF. The CDR3 region has the DNA TGTGCCAGCAGCGTACCCGGGACTCGGGAGACCCAGTACTTC.

The chain has TRBV18 and TRBJ2-5; D is perhaps TRBD2 (5 bases). V was pared by 3 bases and J by 1 base, with 9 bases between. Germline CDR1 is KGHSH and CDR2 is LQKENI. This CDR3 has 14 residues. The CDR3 loop reads CASSPFAGQETQYF. CDR3 DNA: TGTGCCAGCTCACCCTTCGCGGGCCAAGAGACCCAGTACTTC.

The chain uses TRBV9 and TRBJ2-2; 13 positions agree with TRBD2. The V gene end was trimmed by 4 bases and the J gene end by 4 bases; junction bases not matched to a gene: 10. Germline CDR1 SGDLS, CDR2 YYNGEE. The CDR3 is made up of 18 amino acids. CDR3 coding DNA: TGTGCCAGCAGCCCGGGACTAGCGGGATGGGGTATCACCGGGGAGCTGTTTTTT. It specifies CASSPGLAGWGITGELFF.

V usage is TRBV28 and J usage is TRBJ2-7; 10 bases are a match to TRBD1. Germline values: CDR1 MDHEN, CDR2 SYDVKM. The CDR3 has 17 residues. With V trimmed by 3 bases and J by 0 bases, 8 bases remained unmatched. The CDR3 region has the DNA TGTGCCAGCAGTTTCCCGGGACAGGGGTCACCCTCCTACGAGCAGTACTTC. It yields the protein CASSFPGQGSPSYEQYF.

The chain couples TRBV7-6 to TRBJ2-5, with 9 positions matching TRBD2. This CDR3 spans 13 amino acids. J gave up 3 bases and V 5 bases, and 1 base lay outside the gene matches. The germline V gene has CDR1 SGHVS and CDR2 FNYEAQ. The CDR3 spells CASSRTSEETQYF. Here the CDR3 DNA reads TGTGCCAGCAGCCGGACTAGCGAAGAGACCCAGTACTTC.

The chain couples TRBV5-1 to TRBJ1-3; the match to TRBD1 covers 7 bases. V shed 4 bases and J 7 bases; nucleotides not matched to a gene: 11. Germline V lookup: CDR1 SGHRS, CDR2 YFSETQ. The CDR3 has 15 residues. The CDR3 sequence is CASSPGPQGVNTIYF. CDR3 in DNA: TGCGCCAGCAGCCCAGGACCGCAGGGGGTTAACACCATATATTTT.

The chain uses TRBV19 and TRBJ1-3; D not resolved. This CDR3 is built from 13 residues. The germline V gene has CDR1 LNHDA and CDR2 SQIVND (reference sequence). V lost 5 bases and J lost 1, with 6 bases in between. The CDR3 DNA sequence: TGTGCCAGTAGTGAACAGTCTGGAAACACCATATATTTT. Protein: CASSEQSGNTIYF.

This chain uses TRBV18 with TRBJ2-7; TRBD1 aligns across 9 bases. Germline CDR1 is KGHSH and CDR2 is LQKENI. The CDR3 loop spans 14 amino acids. After removal of 5 bases from V and 6 bases from J, the junction contained 8 bases not matched to a gene. CDR3 sequence (DNA): TGTGCCAGCTCAGACCGACAGGGGGAGGCCGAGCAGTACTTC. The encoded protein is CASSDRQGEAEQYF.